Listed below are T cell receptor beta chains from one sample, sequenced in a study of cytomegalovirus exposure and HLA in healthy donors. Using immunoSEQ multiplex PCR, the repertoire was profiled, and TCRdb retains in-frame clones only, with some absent. This sample has under 150,000 clones, with around 83% found just once. Material for sequencing was PBMCs. The receptor set was obtained from a young woman in good health and CMV-seropositive. CDR3s include the opening cysteine and the closing phenylalanine or tryptophan. The D gene is left open where the match is weak. Where a row states a size, it is once, few, many or the class of an expanded clone; other rows omit it.

j_call,cdr3_length,v_call,clone_size,d_call,cdr3_aa,cdr3_nt
TRBJ2-1,16,TRBV6-4,NA,NA,CASSPTWGGAYNEQFF,TGTGCCAGCAGCCCTACGTGGGGCGGGGCCTACAATGAGCAGTTCTTC
TRBJ1-5,16,TRBV10-3,NA,NA,CAISESDTRVNQPQHF,TGTGCCATCAGTGAGTCGGACACTCGGGTGAATCAGCCCCAGCATTTT
TRBJ2-7,12,TRBV6-6,NA,NA,CATSDRSYEQYF,TGTGCCACCTCGGACAGATCCTACGAGCAGTACTTC
TRBJ2-3,15,TRBV2,NA,TRBD2,CASSSGLASTDTQYF,TGTGCCAGCAGTTCTGGACTAGCAAGCACAGATACGCAGTATTTT
TRBJ1-1,13,TRBV29-1,NA,NA,CSVQTPPGTEAFF,TGCAGCGTCCAGACGCCTCCGGGCACTGAAGCTTTCTTT
TRBJ1-5,13,TRBV7-9,NA,NA,CASSLEANQPQHF,TGTGCCAGCAGCTTGGAAGCGAATCAGCCCCAGCATTTT
TRBJ2-5,15,TRBV2,NA,NA,CASSALQPRGETQYF,TGTGCCAGCAGTGCCCTCCAGCCCCGGGGGGAGACCCAGTACTTC
TRBJ2-2,15,TRBV29-1,NA,TRBD2,CSASPRGGATGELFF,TGCAGCGCATCACCTCGGGGGGGGGCCACCGGGGAGCTGTTTTTT
TRBJ2-6,15,TRBV7-6,once,NA,CASRHPYSGANVLTF,TGTGCCAGCAGGCACCCCTATTCTGGGGCCAACGTCCTGACTTTC
TRBJ2-7,12,TRBV28,many,NA,CASSFQNYEQYF,TGTGCCAGCAGTTTTCAGAACTACGAGCAGTACTTC
TRBJ2-7,15,TRBV6-5,NA,TRBD2,CASSRTSGRVYEQYF,TGTGCCAGCAGCCGGACTAGCGGGAGGGTCTACGAGCAGTACTTC
TRBJ1-1,13,TRBV28,once,TRBD1,CASSLDRVTEAFF,TGTGCCAGCAGTTTGGACAGGGTGACTGAAGCTTTCTTT
TRBJ2-1,14,TRBV5-4,NA,TRBD2,CASSLVGGGNEQFF,TGTGCCAGCAGCTTAGTAGGCGGGGGGAATGAGCAGTTCTTC
TRBJ2-2,16,TRBV14,NA,TRBD2,CASSQSPSGGFGELFF,TGTGCCAGCAGCCAATCTCCTAGCGGGGGCTTTGGGGAGCTGTTTTTT
TRBJ2-3,17,TRBV28,few,TRBD2,CASSFTSGGAVTDTQYF,TGTGCCAGCAGTTTTACTAGCGGGGGGGCTGTTACAGATACGCAGTATTTT
TRBJ2-2,14,TRBV2,NA,NA,CASSEWTRGGELFF,TGTGCCAGCAGTGAATGGACTAGGGGGGGGGAGCTGTTTTTT
TRBJ2-3,13,TRBV30,NA,TRBD2,CAWSEGTIDTQYF,TGTGCCTGGAGCGAGGGGACTATAGATACGCAGTATTTT
TRBJ2-7,15,TRBV28,NA,NA,CASSPGGGGSYEQYF,TGTGCCAGCAGCCCTGGGGGCGGCGGGAGCTACGAGCAGTACTTC
TRBJ1-4,12,TRBV2,NA,NA,CASRGDSEKLFF,TGTGCCAGCAGGGGAGACTCTGAAAAACTGTTTTTT
TRBJ1-1,14,TRBV4-1,NA,TRBD1,CASTLRQGSTEAFF,TGCGCCAGCACGCTCCGACAGGGGAGCACTGAAGCTTTCTTT
TRBJ2-1,17,TRBV5-6,NA,TRBD2,CASSHLLAGLSYNEQFF,TGTGCCAGCAGCCACCTACTAGCGGGGCTCTCCTACAATGAGCAGTTCTTC
TRBJ1-1,12,TRBV30,NA,NA,CAWSVLVTEAFF,TGTGCCTGGAGTGTACTCGTCACTGAAGCTTTCTTT
TRBJ2-1,16,TRBV5-1,NA,TRBD2,CASSSITSGIGNEQFF,TGCGCCAGCAGCTCAATTACTAGCGGGATAGGCAATGAGCAGTTCTTC
TRBJ2-1,14,TRBV6-5,NA,TRBD2,CASSASGAYNEQFF,TGTGCCAGCAGTGCTAGCGGTGCCTACAATGAGCAGTTCTTC
TRBJ1-2,12,TRBV28,NA,TRBD1,CASATGIYGYTF,TGTGCCAGCGCGACAGGGATCTATGGCTACACCTTC
TRBJ1-3,17,TRBV7-2,NA,NA,CASSLRVVGGAGNTIYF,TGTGCCAGCAGCCTTAGAGTTGTAGGGGGTGCTGGAAACACCATATATTTT
TRBJ2-7,12,TRBV30,once,TRBD2,CAWGLGGNEQYF,TGTGCCTGGGGCCTGGGGGGGAACGAGCAGTACTTC
TRBJ2-7,15,TRBV27,NA,TRBD1,CASSEQGQAFYEQYF,TGTGCCAGCAGCGAACAGGGACAGGCATTTTACGAGCAGTACTTC
TRBJ2-4,16,TRBV7-9,NA,TRBD2,CASSHQTSGRKVDQYF,TGTGCCAGCAGCCACCAAACTAGCGGGAGGAAAGTGGATCAGTACTTC
TRBJ2-1,15,TRBV25-1,NA,NA,CASSDRTPPSHEQFF,TGTGCCAGCAGTGACCGGACGCCCCCTAGCCATGAGCAGTTCTTC
TRBJ2-3,17,TRBV28,NA,NA,CASSISGGPPSTDTQYF,TGTGCCAGCAGTATATCGGGGGGCCCTCCCAGCACAGATACGCAGTATTTT
TRBJ2-1,13,TRBV6-6,NA,NA,CASSRDTYNEQFF,TGTGCCAGCAGTCGGGACACCTACAATGAGCAGTTCTTC
TRBJ1-5,15,TRBV4-2,NA,TRBD1,CASSQDRGANQPQHF,TGTGCCAGCAGCCAAGACAGGGGGGCAAATCAGCCCCAGCATTTT
TRBJ1-4,15,TRBV9,NA,TRBD1,CASSPRQGTNEKLFF,TGTGCCAGCAGCCCCCGACAGGGAACTAATGAAAAACTGTTTTTT
TRBJ1-4,14,TRBV18,NA,NA,CASSPRRGNEKLFF,TGTGCCAGCTCACCTCGGAGGGGTAATGAAAAACTGTTTTTT
TRBJ2-5,15,TRBV5-4,NA,TRBD2,CASSPGGSYQETQYF,TGTGCCAGCAGCCCCGGCGGGAGTTACCAAGAGACCCAGTACTTC
TRBJ1-1,14,TRBV5-1,NA,TRBD1,CASSQQGEGTEAFF,TGCGCCAGCAGCCAACAGGGGGAAGGAACTGAAGCTTTCTTT
TRBJ2-5,16,TRBV28,NA,TRBD1,CASSSPGGGSQETQYF,TGTGCCAGCAGCTCACCAGGGGGCGGCTCCCAAGAGACCCAGTACTTC
TRBJ2-1,13,TRBV2,NA,NA,CASSTQGYNEQFF,TGTGCCAGCAGTACACAGGGCTACAATGAGCAGTTCTTC
TRBJ2-3,16,TRBV2,NA,TRBD2,CASSAILAEFTDTQYF,TGTGCCAGCAGCGCTATACTAGCGGAGTTCACAGATACGCAGTATTTT
TRBJ2-5,15,TRBV2,NA,NA,CASSEGGTNIETQYF,TGTGCCAGCAGTGAGGGGGGAACCAATATTGAGACCCAGTACTTC
TRBJ1-2,18,TRBV18,NA,NA,CASSPPSSWGQGGSGYTF,TGTGCCAGCTCACCACCGTCGAGTTGGGGTCAGGGAGGCTCTGGCTACACCTTC
TRBJ2-7,15,TRBV4-1,few,NA,CASSQDLRTTGEQYF,TGCGCCAGCAGCCAAGATCTCCGGACAACAGGCGAGCAGTACTTC
TRBJ2-1,14,TRBV2,once,TRBD2,CASMGPWTSNEQFF,TGTGCCAGCATGGGTCCCTGGACTAGCAATGAGCAGTTCTTC
TRBJ1-1,14,TRBV13,few,NA,CASSLRGGSTEAFF,TGTGCCAGCAGCCTCCGGGGGGGTAGCACTGAAGCTTTCTTT
TRBJ1-3,14,TRBV28,NA,NA,CASSNHLTAGTIYF,TGTGCCAGCAGTAACCACTTGACAGCCGGCACCATATATTTT
TRBJ2-2,15,TRBV5-1,once,TRBD1,CASSRDRLSTGELFF,TGCGCCAGCAGCCGGGACAGATTAAGCACCGGGGAGCTGTTTTTT
TRBJ2-1,12,TRBV6-1,NA,NA,CASSEQGNEQFF,TGTGCCAGCAGTGAACAGGGCAATGAGCAGTTCTTC
TRBJ2-1,15,TRBV5-1,few,TRBD2,CASSSWTSAYNEQFF,TGCGCCAGCAGCTCCTGGACTAGCGCATACAATGAGCAGTTCTTC
TRBJ2-7,18,TRBV4-1,NA,TRBD1,CASSQLPPPDRDVYEQYF,TGCGCCAGCAGCCAACTTCCTCCTCCCGACAGGGATGTGTACGAGCAGTACTTC
TRBJ2-7,12,TRBV5-6,NA,NA,CASSLSIYEQYF,TGTGCCAGCAGCTTATCTATCTACGAGCAGTACTTC
TRBJ2-3,15,TRBV5-4,once,TRBD2,CASRTTSGRTDTQYF,TGTGCCAGCAGGACGACTAGCGGAAGGACAGATACGCAGTATTTT
TRBJ1-3,15,TRBV10-3,NA,NA,CAISESGGAGNTIYF,TGTGCCATCAGTGAGTCGGGAGGGGCCGGAAACACCATATATTTT
TRBJ1-3,13,TRBV6-5,NA,TRBD1,CASSKQGVNTIYF,TGTGCCAGCAGTAAACAGGGGGTAAACACCATATATTTT